The 29 T cell receptor beta chains given below trace back to one sample, sequenced in a study of response to subunit inactivated influenza vaccine. Each CDR3 protein is one row after TCRdb ran MiXCR on the RT-PCR reads. The sample records around 470,000 distinct CDR3 sequences, 7.2% being singletons. The sample here was PBMCs from blood, taken less than 30 months after vaccination. These receptors all come from a man aged 50-75 years who received an inactivated influenza vaccine.

At least ten counts were recorded for this clonotype. V gene TRBV4-1 combines with J gene TRBJ1-4; the D is unclear. This CDR3 has 15 amino acids. CDR1 is MGHRA, CDR2 YSYEKL, per germline. With 0 bases removed from V and 3 bases from J, the gap between germline ends came to 8 bases. CDR3 region: CASSQDSGANEKLFF. For the CDR3, the DNA is TGCGCCAGCAGCCAAGATTCCGGGGCTAATGAAAAACTGTTTTTT.

This clonotype was seen more than once but under ten times. CDR3 sequence: CASSEAGRGGGNEQFF. The CDR3 bases are TGTGCCAGCAGTGAAGCAGGCCGTGGAGGGGGCAATGAGCAGTTCTTC. This chain links TRBV2 with TRBJ2-1; D may match TRBD1 or TRBD2 (6 bases each). The CDR3 runs 16 residues. CDR1 is SNHLY and CDR2 is FYNNEI in the germline V gene. V lost 0 bases to trimming and J lost 6 bases, with 15 bases between them.

This clonotype came up a few times. This chain uses TRBV27 with TRBJ2-7; TRBD2 agrees at 10 bases. Germline lookup yields CDR1 MNHEY and CDR2 SMNVEV (reference sequence). V gave up 5 bases and J gave up 6 bases; unmatched junction bases: 10. The CDR3 loop spans 15 amino acids. The CDR3 nucleotides read TGTGCCAGCAGTGGTCTAGCGGGAGTAACAACCGAGCAGTACTTC. This translates into CASSGLAGVTTEQYF.

This clonotype appeared many times. The chain carries TRBV5-1 and TRBJ2-3; D not certain. CDR3 length: 12 residues. Germline V gene lookup returns CDR1 SGHRS and CDR2 YFSETQ. Trimming took off 7 bases at V and 2 bases at J, with 8 bases between the two ends. In DNA, the CDR3 is TGCGCCAGCCGCGAAGACACAGATACGCAGTATTTT. It translates to CASREDTDTQYF.

The CDR3 is CASSLGTGRGPQHF. In nucleotides, the CDR3 is TGTGCCAGCAGTTTAGGGACAGGCCGGGGGCCCCAGCATTTT. The chain joins TRBV12-3 or TRBV12-4 to TRBJ1-5; 7 nucleotides align to TRBD1. V lost 1 base to trimming and J lost 9 bases; unmatched junction nucleotides: 6. This CDR3 comprises 14 residues.

J is TRBJ2-7 and V is TRBV6-2 or TRBV6-3; 7 bases align to TRBD2. This CDR3 is 14 amino acids long. V lost 3 bases to trimming and J lost 6 bases; unmatched junction nucleotides: 8. Germline V lookup: CDR1 MNHEY, CDR2 SVGEGT. In nucleotides, the CDR3 is TGTGCCAGCAGTTATTGGGGACGCGGGGGCGAGCAGTACTTC. As protein: CASSYWGRGGEQYF.

Many counts were recorded for this clonotype. The rearrangement uses TRBV12-3 or TRBV12-4 and TRBJ2-3; 12 nucleotides line up with TRBD2. V was pared by 6 bases and J by 5 bases, with 6 bases of the junction left unmatched. The CDR3 spans 15 residues. CDR3 sequence reads: CASSLLGLAGDTQYF. For the CDR3, the DNA is TGTGCCAGCAGCCTCCTGGGACTAGCGGGAGATACGCAGTATTTT.

This chain joins TRBV10-3 and TRBJ1-2, with 7 nucleotides matching TRBD1. V dropped 6 bases and J dropped 0; count of bases not matched to a gene: 4. CDR3 length: 14 amino acids. Per the germline V gene, CDR1 is ENHRY and CDR2 is SYGVKD. The CDR3 DNA is TGTGCCATCAGGCCGACAGGGACTAACTATGGCTACACCTTC. Amino acids: CAIRPTGTNYGYTF.

The chain combines TRBV5-6 with TRBJ1-6; 7 bases line up with TRBD1. This CDR3 spans 14 amino acids. CDR1 and CDR2 (germline): SGHDT, YYEEEE. Trimming took 2 bases from V and 14 from J; bases not matched to a gene: 10. CDR3 in DNA: TGTGCCAGCAGCTTTGGGGACAGTTCTATTACCCTCCACTTT. Its translation is CASSFGDSSITLHF.

This clonotype has a count of ten or more. This sequence joins TRBV12-3 or TRBV12-4 and TRBJ2-1; D call uncertain. Trimming took off 4 bases at V and 6 bases at J, with 4 bases between the two ends. CDR3 length equals 11 residues. CDR3 DNA sequence: TGTGCCAGCAGTTCCCCCAATGAGCAGTTCTTC. This sequence encodes CASSSPNEQFF.

This clonotype came up many times. The rearrangement links TRBV5-1 to TRBJ2-7; possibly TRBD1 for D (6 bases). V lost 4 bases and J 6 bases, leaving 26 bases between the germline ends. This CDR3 region has 17 residues. Germline lookup yields CDR1 SGHRS and CDR2 YFSETQ. CDR3 DNA sequence: TGCGCCAGCAGCGGTACAGGGAATCGGGTAGTCCCAGGCGAGCAGTACTTC. This sequence encodes CASSGTGNRVVPGEQYF.

This clonotype has at least ten counts. The CDR3 loop reads CASSQEGSGATDTQYF. The CDR3, as DNA: TGCGCCAGCAGCCAAGAGGGGAGCGGGGCCACAGATACGCAGTATTTT. The J gene is TRBJ2-3, the V gene TRBV4-3, with 7 bases aligning to TRBD2. The CDR3 consists of 16 residues. Germline V gene lookup returns CDR1 LGHNA and CDR2 YSLEER. V lost 0 bases and J lost 2; bases outside the gene matches: 5.

The V call is TRBV11-2, the J call TRBJ2-7; the D is unclear. V was clipped by 5 bases and J by 2 bases, with 19 bases between them. CDR1 and CDR2 from the germline V gene are SGHAT and FQNNGV. The CDR3 sequence is 16 residues long. CDR3 sequence reads: CASSPPIPSYPYEQYF. The CDR3 DNA sequence: TGTGCCAGCAGCCCACCAATCCCATCTTACCCCTACGAGCAGTACTTC.

This clonotype was observed at least ten times. The chain employs TRBV10-2 and TRBJ2-7, with 7 nucleotides matching TRBD1. Germline-derived CDR1 and CDR2 are WSHSY and SAAADI. The CDR3 contains 15 residues. After removal of 6 bases from V and 2 bases from J, the junction contained 10 bases not matched to a gene. Written as DNA, the CDR3 is TGCGCCAGCAGCGCAGGAACAGGGGCGACCTACGAGCAGTACTTC. It yields the protein CASSAGTGATYEQYF.

Ten or more counts support this clonotype. The chain recombines TRBV10-3 with TRBJ2-3; D is unclear. The V end lost 0 bases, the J end lost 4 bases, and 14 bases lay between the germline ends. The CDR3 contains 16 residues. Germline CDR1 is ENHRY and CDR2 is SYGVKD. The chain's CDR3 is CAISESLLPGADTQYF. The CDR3 bases are TGTGCCATCAGTGAGTCCTTACTCCCAGGCGCAGATACGCAGTATTTT.

The chain employs TRBV7-2 and TRBJ1-1, with 7 bases aligning to TRBD1. V trimming: 2 bases; J trimming: 5 bases; junction bases outside the gene matches: 5. The CDR3 has 14 amino acids. CDR1 and CDR2 (germline): SGHTA, FQGNSA. CDR3: CASSLRGGQTEAFF. The CDR3 region has the DNA TGTGCCAGCAGCTTACGGGGGGGACAGACTGAAGCTTTCTTT.

A word on this clonotype: A read error may explain this, as a much larger clone is one base away. The conserved phenylalanine or tryptophan normally closing the CDR3 is absent here, so this likely arose from a read error. This chain links TRBV12-3 or TRBV12-4 with TRBJ2-5, with 8 bases that match TRBD2. V shed 5 bases, J shed 4 bases, and the junction held 3 bases outside the gene matches. This CDR3 is built from 13 residues. The CDR3 sequence: CASSNGGGETQYS. CDR3 coding DNA: TGTGCCAGCAGTAACGGGGGGGGAGAGACCCAGTACTCC.

This clonotype has only a few counts. This chain joins TRBV4-3 and TRBJ2-5, with D unclear. Germline CDR1 reads LGHNA; CDR2 reads YSLEER. The CDR3 has 15 residues. Trimming stripped 0 bases from V and 1 base from J, with 9 bases between. This CDR3 is CASSQDQSFQETQYF. The CDR3 DNA reads as TGCGCCAGCAGCCAAGACCAGTCATTCCAAGAGACCCAGTACTTC.

Concerning this clonotype itself: This may come from a read error, since a much larger clone is one base off. The chain combines TRBV30 with TRBJ2-3, with D perhaps assigned TRBD1 or TRBD2 (5 bases each). This CDR3 spans 14 amino acids. The germline CDR1 and CDR2 sequences are GTSNPN and SVGIG (reference sequence). The CDR3 loop reads CVWSGTSSTDTQYF. CDR3 DNA sequence: TGTGTCTGGAGTGGGACGTCTAGCACAGATACGCAGTATTTT.

The chain employs TRBV11-2 and TRBJ2-1; 9 nucleotides agree with TRBD2. With V trimmed by 4 bases and J by 0 bases, 4 bases remained unmatched. This CDR3 contains 16 residues. CDR1 and CDR2 (germline): SGHAT, FQNNGV. The CDR3 region has the DNA TGTGCCAGCAGCTGGGGGACTAGCCGCTCCTACAATGAGCAGTTCTTC. Its protein product is CASSWGTSRSYNEQFF.

This clonotype was seen ten or more times. The chain links TRBV28 to TRBJ2-1; 10 bases are a match to TRBD1. CDR1 is MDHEN, CDR2 SYDVKM, per germline. V lost 2 bases to trimming and J lost 6 bases; unmatched junction nucleotides: 7. The CDR3 is 16 amino acids. The CDR3 nucleotides are TGTGCCAGCAGTTTAAGGACAGGGGGGATACTCAATGAGCAGTTCTTC. Encoded protein: CASSLRTGGILNEQFF. Based on the CDR3 plus reference TRBV28 and TRBJ2-1, the full variable domain is DVKVTQSSRYLVKRTGEKVFLECVQDMDHENMFWYRQDPGLGLRLIYFSYDVKMKEKGDIPEGYSVSREKKERFSLILESASTNQTSMYLCASSLRTGGILNEQFFGPGTRLTVL.

This clonotype appeared a few times. This rearrangement joins TRBV29-1 to TRBJ2-2; 7 bases line up with TRBD1. The J segment lost 6 bases and the V segment lost 5 bases, leaving 6 bases of the junction unmatched. The CDR3 spans 13 residues. From germline, CDR1 is SQVTM and CDR2 ANQGSEA. The CDR3 here is CSVFEGAAGELFF. The CDR3 region has the DNA TGCAGCGTTTTTGAGGGGGCTGCCGGGGAGCTGTTTTTT.

The genes are TRBV7-2 and TRBJ2-7; D is possibly TRBD1 (5 bases). The germline V gene encodes CDR1 SGHTA and CDR2 FQGNSA. V was shortened by 1 base and J by 6 bases, with 10 bases between the two germline ends. The CDR3 runs to 13 residues. CDR3 bases: TGTGCCAGCAGCTTAGTACGGCAGGGCGAGCAGTACTTC. It specifies CASSLVRQGEQYF.

Many counts were recorded for this clonotype. The chain joins TRBV20-1 to TRBJ2-1; 15 bases map to TRBD2. This CDR3 has 15 residues. Trimming cost V 1 base and J 8 bases; bases outside gene matches: 3. Per the germline V gene, CDR1 is DFQATT and CDR2 is SNEGSKA (reference sequence). The CDR3 nucleotides are TGCAGTGCTAGAGGGACTAGCGGGGGGGCGCATGAGCAGTTCTTC. Protein product: CSARGTSGGAHEQFF.

The chain combines TRBV5-1 with TRBJ2-3; 10 nucleotides match TRBD2. Germline V gene lookup returns CDR1 SGHRS and CDR2 YFSETQ. The CDR3 is made up of 15 amino acids. Trimming at V came to 6 bases and at J to 4 bases, leaving 8 bases not matched to a gene. The CDR3 bases are TGCGCCAGCAAAGGGGCTAGCGGGAGAGCAGATACGCAGTATTTT. Translated, it gives CASKGASGRADTQYF. The variable domain in full, completed from reference TRBV5-1 and TRBJ2-3, reads KAGVTQTPRYLIKTRGQQVTLSCSPISGHRSVSWYQQTPGQGLQFLFEYFSETQRNKGNFPGRFSGRQFSNSRSEMNVSTLELGDSALYLCASKGASGRADTQYFGPGTRLTVL.

This clonotype was observed a few times. This rearrangement joins TRBV19 to TRBJ1-5, with a possible D match to TRBD1 (5 bases). Germline-derived CDR1 and CDR2 are LNHDA and SQIVND (reference sequence). The CDR3 runs to 15 residues. Trimming cost V 3 bases and J 3 bases, with 12 bases left between them. In DNA, the CDR3 is TGTGCCAGTAGTATTTGGGGGGGTAACAATCAGCCCCAGCATTTT. Its protein product is CASSIWGGNNQPQHF.

This clonotype has a count of ten or more. Mismatch with germline at one junction end may stem from a read error. CDR3 sequence (DNA): TGCGCCAGCAATCGGGGTGGAGGGACTAGTGAAAAACTGTTTTTT. Encoded protein: CASNRGGGTSEKLFF. This chain joins TRBV5-1 and TRBJ1-4, with TRBD1 as a possible D gene (5 bases). The CDR3 is 15 residues long. The germline gives CDR1 SGHRS, CDR2 YFSETQ.

This clonotype showed up just a few times. J is TRBJ2-1 and V is TRBV7-9; D is unclear. CDR1 and CDR2 (germline): SEHNR, FQNEAQ (reference sequence). The CDR3 is 12 residues long. The V end was cut by 9 bases, the J end by 5 bases, with 11 bases between. The chain's CDR3 is CASALTHNEQFF. Here the CDR3 DNA reads TGTGCCAGTGCTTTGACCCACAATGAGCAGTTCTTC.

This clonotype was detected a few times. This sequence joins TRBV7-2 and TRBJ2-7; D might be TRBD1 (5 bases). This CDR3 has 15 residues. V dropped 1 base and J dropped 2 bases, with 12 bases sitting between them. Germline V gene data show CDR1 as SGHTA and CDR2 as FQGNSA. The CDR3: CASSLVGAGTYEQYF. The CDR3 nucleotides are TGTGCCAGCAGCTTAGTCGGTGCAGGGACCTACGAGCAGTACTTC. The entire variable domain, with the rest obtained from reference TRBV7-2 and TRBJ2-7, is as follows: GAGVSQSPSNKVTEKGKDVELRCDPISGHTALYWYRQSLGQGLEFLIYFQGNSAPDKSGLPSDRFSAERTGGSVSTLTIQRTQQEDSAVYLCASSLVGAGTYEQYFGPGTRLTVT.